Given below is one TCR beta chain in context. This record comes from a study of blood T cell repertoires in COVID-19. Study-wide background: PBMCs, B-cell-depleted T cells, or T cells provided the cDNA or gDNA that made up the material.

The V end was cut by 3 bases, the J end by 4 bases, with 6 bases between. The CDR3 runs to 11 residues. Germline V CDR1 and CDR2: DFQATT, SNEGSKA (reference sequence). Sequenced by immunoSEQ multiplex PCR; TCRdb stores in-frame clones only, minus some. This sample has approximately 140,000 clones, with 65% to 80% found just once. The genes are TRBV20-1 and TRBJ1-2; maybe TRBD1 (6 bases). The sequenced sample was peripheral blood. This receptor was taken from an elderly man with acute or convalescent COVID-19. CDR3 bases: TGCAGTGCTAGCAGGGGCTATGGCTACACCTTC. It encodes CSASRGYGYTF.